One and the same sample provided the 14 T cell receptor beta chains below, sequenced in a study of T cell responses to AZD1222 COVID-19 vaccine (TCRdb year 2021). The method was the immunoSEQ multiplex PCR assay. TCRdb took over this immuneACCESS table, retaining in-frame rearrangements with V and J assigned. Such tables are incomplete; in checked studies, under half of the missing clones stem from an unresolved V gene, and the remainder is unexplained. Within this sample are more than 100,000 clones, with 90% to 95% of them counted one time only. Under 2% of the sample rests with the top ten. Sample time point, as interpreted from the label and publication: baseline before first vaccination. The specimen comprised peripheral blood, sampled on day 0 of AZD1222 vaccination. Receptors originate from an adult in good health.

The chain couples TRBV15 to TRBJ1-4; 8 nucleotides align to TRBD1. This CDR3 contains 18 residues. The ends lost 0 bases at V and 8 bases at J; junction bases unmatched: 14. Per germline, CDR1 LNHNV and CDR2 YYDKDF (reference sequence). CDR3 coding DNA: TGTGCCACCAGCAGAGATTTTCCGGGACAGGTGAAACCCGAAAAACTGTTTTTT. This sequence encodes CATSRDFPGQVKPEKLFF.

The chain has TRBV6-5 and TRBJ1-6; D is perhaps TRBD1 (6 bases). This CDR3 is 16 amino acids long. Between the trimmed V and J ends, which lost 0 bases and 6 bases, there was a span of 12 bases. Germline V gene sequence: CDR1 MNHEY, CDR2 SVGAGI. In nucleotides, the CDR3 is TGTGCCAGCAGTTACTCCCGACAGGAGATTAATTCACCCCTCCACTTT. This sequence encodes CASSYSRQEINSPLHF.

The J gene is TRBJ1-1, the V gene TRBV7-3, with 7 bases lining up with TRBD1. The V segment lost 2 bases and the J segment 6 bases; nucleotides outside the gene matches: 6. From germline, CDR1 is SGHTA and CDR2 FQGTGA. CDR3 size: 14 residues. This CDR3 is CASSLSDRAPEAFF. As DNA, the CDR3 is TGTGCCAGCAGCTTATCCGACAGGGCCCCTGAAGCTTTCTTT.

Points on this clone: One junction end disagrees with the germline gene, perhaps due to a read error. This sequence joins TRBV7-7 and TRBJ2-7; 9 bases are shared with TRBD2. The V gene's germline CDR1 is SSHAT and CDR2 FNYEAQ (reference sequence). CDR3 length: 18 residues. CDR3 loop: CASSLGPRGSGSPYEQYF. The CDR3 DNA reads TGTGCTAGCAGCTTAGGGCCCCGGGGTAGCGGGAGCCCCTACGAGCAGTACTTC.

V gene TRBV14 combines with J gene TRBJ1-2; D may be TRBD1 (6 bases). The germline gives CDR1 SGHDN, CDR2 FVKESK. Trimming took off 1 base at V and 4 bases at J, with 7 bases between the two ends. The CDR3 totals 13 residues. DNA for the CDR3: TGTGCCAGCAGCCAAGCAGGGGCCTATGGCTACACCTTC. It codes for CASSQAGAYGYTF.

The chain carries TRBV5-6 and TRBJ2-7, with 9 positions matching TRBD2. CDR1 and CDR2 (germline): SGHDT, YYEEEE. J lost 2 bases, V lost 4 bases, and 4 bases had no gene match. The CDR3 consists of 14 residues. CDR3 in DNA: TGTGCCAGCAGCGGCGGGGGGGCGACCTACGAGCAGTACTTC. Amino acid sequence: CASSGGGATYEQYF.

In DNA, the CDR3 is TGTGCCAGAAGCTTACATTCCGAGACAGATACGCAGTATTTT. Translation gives CARSLHSETDTQYF. J is TRBJ2-3 and V is TRBV5-3, with D uncertain. TRBV5-3 is reported as an ORF; its role is uncertain. V lost 2 bases and J lost 3, with 10 bases in between. The CDR3 extends over 14 amino acids.

The chain joins TRBV11-3 to TRBJ1-1, with D hard to call. The CDR3 has 12 residues. The V end lost 4 bases, the J end lost 3 bases, and 6 bases lay between the germline ends. Germline CDR1 reads SGHNT; CDR2 reads YENEEA. CDR3 region: CASSSADTEAFF. Here the CDR3 DNA reads TGTGCCAGCAGCTCCGCGGACACTGAAGCTTTCTTT.

This chain links TRBV7-6 with TRBJ1-4, with TRBD1 as a possible D gene (5 bases). CDR1 is SGHVS and CDR2 is FNYEAQ in the germline V gene. The CDR3 totals 13 residues. Trimming left V 1 base short and J 8 bases short, with 8 bases between. CDR3 loop: CASSLDRGEKLFF. In DNA form, the CDR3 reads TGTGCCAGCAGCTTAGATAGGGGAGAAAAACTGTTTTTT.

The rearrangement uses TRBV5-1 and TRBJ1-3; D unclear. The CDR3 spans 14 residues. V lost 0 bases and J 5 bases, leaving 9 bases between the germline ends. Looked up from germline, CDR1 is SGHRS and CDR2 is YFSETQ. The CDR3 here is CASSLETARNTIYF. The CDR3 DNA is TGCGCCAGCAGCTTGGAAACAGCCCGAAACACCATATATTTT.

This clone was observed a single time. The rearrangement links TRBV6-5 to TRBJ2-1, with D hard to call. Germline CDR1 and CDR2: MNHEY and SVGAGI. The CDR3 is 13 amino acids. V was clipped by 4 bases and J by 4 bases, with 8 bases between them. The CDR3 DNA is TGTGCCAGCAGTTTCTCGGTATACAATGAGCAGTTCTTC. It translates to CASSFSVYNEQFF.

The table lists this clone with a count of one. The J gene is TRBJ1-2, the V gene TRBV25-1, with 7 positions matching TRBD1. The germline CDR1 and CDR2 sequences are MGHDK and SYGVNS. After removal of 4 bases from V and 2 bases from J, the junction contained 4 bases not matched to a gene. CDR3 length: 14 residues. The CDR3 DNA sequence: TGTGCCAGCAGTGCCCGGACAGGAAACTATGGCTACACCTTC. Amino acid sequence: CASSARTGNYGYTF.

The rearrangement links TRBV30 to TRBJ2-5; 7 bases are a match to TRBD2. Germline V lookup: CDR1 GTSNPN, CDR2 SVGIG (reference sequence). With V trimmed by 2 bases and J by 3 bases, 9 bases remained unmatched. The CDR3 loop spans 15 amino acids. The CDR3 DNA sequence: TGTGCCTGGAGTCTCGGTTATGCGGGGGAAGAGACCCAGTACTTC. Its protein product is CAWSLGYAGEETQYF. The variable domain in full, completed from reference TRBV30 and TRBJ2-5, reads SQTIHQWPATLVQPVGSPLSLECTVEGTSNPNLYWYRQAAGRGLQLLFYSVGIGQISSEVPQNLSASRPQDRQFILSSKKLLLSDSGFYLCAWSLGYAGEETQYFGPGTRLLVL.

The J gene is TRBJ2-1, the V gene TRBV21-1; the table's D call TRBD1 went unverified against the DNA. TRBV21-1 is marked as a pseudogene. The CDR3 totals 19 residues. CDR3 protein: CASSKALIAEDRPYNEQFF. In nucleotides, the CDR3 is TGTGCCAGCAGCAAAGCGTTGATAGCGGAGGACAGGCCATACAATGAGCAGTTCTTC.